This T cell receptor (beta chain) was documented in a study of CD8 T cells in ankylosing spondylitis. Study results and caveats: Previously reported in reactive arthritis synovial fluid and blood were some of the motif variants. Researchers reportedly found disease-linked clones significantly enriched in matched ankylosing spondylitis synovial fluid.

This clonotype was seen a handful of times. Antigen: not known. Using its own MiXCR run on the 5' RACE reads, TCRdb lists one record per CDR3 protein. Here the sample spans about 250,000 distinct CDR3 sequences, under 35% being singletons. The TCR sequence derives from a male donor with ankylosing spondylitis or in good health (not recorded which). The specimen sequenced was blood, either unsorted or a sorted T cell fraction (not recorded which).

CDR3: CSARDLDSYNEQFF. CDR3 DNA sequence: TGCAGTGCTAGAGATCTCGACAGCTACAATGAGCAGTTCTTC. The rearrangement joins TRBV20-1 to TRBJ2-1; a possible D gene is TRBD1 (5 bases). Germline CDR1 reads DFQATT; CDR2 reads SNEGSKA (reference sequence). Trimming stripped 0 bases from V and 3 bases from J, with 9 bases between. There are 14 residues in the CDR3.